Shown below are 14 T cell receptor beta chains from a single sample sequenced in a study of T-cell memory formation after mild COVID-19. One entry per CDR3 protein, called by TCRdb with MiXCR from the 5' RACE reads. The sample contains roughly 600,000 distinct CDR3 sequences, over 15% of which appear only once. The specimen was PBMCs or a T cell subset sorted from them (not recorded which). These receptor sequences come from an adult woman who had mild COVID-19 (a few samples of this study predate the infection). Cell type and time point are not known.

This clonotype was detected only a few times. The chain employs TRBV7-9 and TRBJ2-7, with TRBD1 matching 7 bases. Germline-derived CDR1 and CDR2 are SEHNR and FQNEAQ (reference sequence). The CDR3 runs to 16 residues. V was pared by 5 bases and J by 0 bases, with 10 bases of the junction left unmatched. This chain's CDR3 is CASSPSRGQLSYEQYF. The DNA of the CDR3 is TGTGCCAGCAGCCCTAGCAGGGGACAGCTCTCCTACGAGCAGTACTTC.

The rearrangement uses TRBV9 and TRBJ1-1; no definite D call. Looked up from germline, CDR1 is SGDLS and CDR2 is YYNGEE. Deletions cut 0 bases from V and 1 base from J, with 7 bases between. The CDR3 contains 14 residues. The CDR3 nucleotides are TGTGCCAGCAGCGTAGTAGAGTGGAACACTGAAGCTTTCTTT. Its translation is CASSVVEWNTEAFF.

The rearrangement joins TRBV23-1 to TRBJ2-1; 9 positions agree with TRBD2. TRBV23-1 counts as an open reading frame of uncertain function. Germline trimming cut 2 bases from V and 2 bases from J; bases unmatched to any gene: 4. The length of the CDR3 is 16 residues. CDR3 protein: CASSQVAGATYNEQFF. CDR3 in DNA: TGCGCCAGCAGTCAAGTAGCGGGGGCAACCTACAATGAGCAGTTCTTC.

This rearrangement joins TRBV11-2 to TRBJ2-1; 7 bases are shared with TRBD2. CDR3 length: 20 amino acids. Trimming removed 0 bases from V and 0 bases from J; junction bases left unmatched: 14. Germline CDR1 SGHAT, CDR2 FQNNGV. For the CDR3, the DNA is TGTGCCAGCAGCTTAGATTACTTGGCGGGAGACGGTGGCTCCTACAATGAGCAGTTCTTC. Translated: CASSLDYLAGDGGSYNEQFF.

The J gene is TRBJ2-5, the V gene TRBV4-1; 11 bases match TRBD2. Germline V gene data show CDR1 as MGHRA and CDR2 as YSYEKL. Losses at the gene ends were 2 bases for V and 7 bases for J; bases not matched to a gene: 3. The CDR3 runs to 14 residues. This chain's CDR3 is CASSQLAGGRTQYF. The CDR3 coding sequence is TGCGCCAGCAGCCAACTAGCGGGGGGAAGGACCCAGTACTTC.

The chain has TRBV4-3 and TRBJ2-1; 9 bases align to TRBD2. The CDR3 is made up of 13 amino acids. The V segment lost 4 bases and the J segment 8 bases; nucleotides outside the gene matches: 3. In germline, CDR1 is LGHNA, CDR2 YSLEER. The CDR3 protein is CASSRASGDEQFF. In nucleotides, the CDR3 is TGCGCCAGCAGCCGGGCTAGCGGGGATGAGCAGTTCTTC.

This clonotype turned up a few times. The chain couples TRBV12-3 or TRBV12-4 to TRBJ2-3; D not resolved. The V and J ends lost 5 bases and 5 bases respectively, with 17 bases between them. The length of the CDR3 is 15 residues. CDR3 in DNA: TGTGCCAGCAGTCCGCAACACCCTGATGGAGATACGCAGTATTTT. Residues: CASSPQHPDGDTQYF.

Only one count was recorded for this clonotype. This chain joins TRBV3-1 and TRBJ2-1; 10 bases fit TRBD2. V shed 2 bases and J 8 bases; nucleotides not matched to a gene: 6. The V gene's germline CDR1 is LGHDT and CDR2 YNNKEL (reference sequence). This CDR3 is 15 amino acids long. CDR3 DNA sequence: TGTGCCAGCAGCCAATCAGCGGGAGGGTGGGATGAGCAGTTCTTC. Translated, it gives CASSQSAGGWDEQFF.

This clonotype was recorded a few times. V usage is TRBV6-6 and J usage is TRBJ1-1, with a tentative D call TRBD1 (5 bases). The CDR3 covers 18 residues. Germline V gene sequence: CDR1 MNHNY, CDR2 SVGAGI (reference sequence). The germline V and J ends were trimmed by 2 bases and 2 bases, with 21 bases remaining between them. The CDR3 sequence is CASSYVVVGGNRNTEAFF. In DNA form, the CDR3 reads TGTGCCAGCAGTTACGTGGTGGTGGGGGGGAATCGAAACACTGAAGCTTTCTTT.

This clonotype was found a few times. The CDR3: CSVLHGQPNEKLFF. In nucleotides, the CDR3 is TGCAGCGTGCTCCACGGACAGCCAAATGAAAAACTGTTTTTT. The gene calls are TRBV29-1 and TRBJ1-4, with D tentatively TRBD1 (6 bases). Germline lookup yields CDR1 SQVTM and CDR2 ANQGSEA. Trimming cost V 6 bases and J 5 bases, with 16 bases left between them. The length of the CDR3 is 14 residues.

This clonotype turned up a few times. V usage is TRBV7-6 and J usage is TRBJ1-3; no clear D gene. V lost 1 base and J 0 bases, leaving 10 bases between the germline ends. Looked up from germline, CDR1 is SGHVS and CDR2 is FNYEAQ. The CDR3 is 16 amino acids. CDR3 DNA sequence: TGTGCCAGCAGCTTAGAGGCGGAGAGCTCTGGAAACACCATATATTTT. It specifies CASSLEAESSGNTIYF.

This clonotype was counted a few times. The genes are TRBV4-3 and TRBJ2-5, with D hard to call. The CDR3 sequence is 16 residues long. Germline V gene data show CDR1 as LGHNA and CDR2 as YSLEER. Deletions cut 4 bases from V and 4 bases from J, with 19 bases between. The CDR3: CASSPRDPSWGETQYF. The CDR3 DNA is TGCGCCAGCAGCCCCCGTGACCCGAGTTGGGGAGAGACCCAGTACTTC.

Many counts were recorded for this clonotype. The chain carries TRBV7-2 and TRBJ1-5; D is unresolved. CDR3 length: 16 amino acids. V lost 7 bases to trimming and J lost 3 bases, with 19 bases between them. Germline values: CDR1 SGHTA, CDR2 FQGNSA. DNA of the CDR3: TGTGCCAGCACCTTTATTCCGGGCCTAGACAATCAGCCCCAGCATTTT. It encodes CASTFIPGLDNQPQHF. Full variable domain (rest looked up from reference TRBV7-2 and TRBJ1-5): GAGVSQSPSNKVTEKGKDVELRCDPISGHTALYWYRQSLGQGLEFLIYFQGNSAPDKSGLPSDRFSAERTGGSVSTLTIQRTQQEDSAVYLCASTFIPGLDNQPQHFGDGTRLSIL.

The chain carries TRBV24-1 and TRBJ2-1; possibly TRBD1 or TRBD2 for D (6 bases each). Trimming removed 1 base at V and 5 bases at J, with 14 bases between. The CDR3 sequence is 16 residues long. The germline V gene encodes CDR1 KGHDR and CDR2 SFDVKD. The CDR3 DNA sequence: TGTGCCACCAGTGATTTATGGAGGGGGAACAACAATGAGCAGTTCTTC. This gives the protein CATSDLWRGNNNEQFF.